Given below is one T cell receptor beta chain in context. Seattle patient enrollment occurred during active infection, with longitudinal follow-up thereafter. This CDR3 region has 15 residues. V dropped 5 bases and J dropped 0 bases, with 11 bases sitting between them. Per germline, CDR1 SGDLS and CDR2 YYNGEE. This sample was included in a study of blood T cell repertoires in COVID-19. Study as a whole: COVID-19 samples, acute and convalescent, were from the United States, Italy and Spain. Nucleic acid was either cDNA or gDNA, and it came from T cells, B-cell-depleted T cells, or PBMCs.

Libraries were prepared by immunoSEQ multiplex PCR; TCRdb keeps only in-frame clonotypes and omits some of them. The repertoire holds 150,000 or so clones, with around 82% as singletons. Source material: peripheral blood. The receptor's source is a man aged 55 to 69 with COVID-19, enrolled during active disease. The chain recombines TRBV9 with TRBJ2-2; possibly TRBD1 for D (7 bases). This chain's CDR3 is CASRGGTANTGELFF. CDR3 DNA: TGTGCCAGCAGAGGCGGGACAGCGAACACCGGGGAGCTGTTTTTT.